These 18 T cell receptor beta chains originate from one sample sequenced in a study of response to subunit inactivated influenza vaccine. TCRdb called the RT-PCR reads again in MiXCR, with one record for every CDR3 protein. This sample carries hundreds of thousands of distinct CDR3 sequences, roughly 23% of them seen once, and the ten largest clones take under 2.5%. This specimen consisted of CD4+ T cells sorted from PBMCs, obtained about 5 days after vaccination. These receptors were taken from a man between 50 and 59 years old who received an inactivated influenza vaccine.

The chain combines TRBV7-8 with TRBJ2-1; TRBD1 agrees at 9 bases. CDR1 and CDR2 from the germline V gene are SGHVS and FQNEAQ. J lost 4 bases, V lost 2 bases, and 9 bases had no gene match. This CDR3 region has 17 residues. The CDR3 protein is CASSLRPPGQGYNEQFF. CDR3 DNA: TGTGCCAGCAGCTTAAGGCCCCCGGGACAGGGATACAATGAGCAGTTCTTC.

The rearrangement joins TRBV27 to TRBJ2-7; 11 nucleotides align to TRBD2. Germline V gene lookup returns CDR1 MNHEY and CDR2 SMNVEV (reference sequence). Unmatched junction bases numbered 4, after V lost 6 bases and J lost 0 bases. The CDR3 length is 15 residues. The CDR3 here is CASSKLAGASYEQYF. The CDR3 nucleotides are TGTGCCAGCAGCAAACTAGCGGGAGCCTCCTACGAGCAGTACTTC.

This clonotype was detected many times. This chain connects TRBV28 to TRBJ2-3; TRBD2 might be the D (5 bases). V gave up 1 base and J gave up 1 base, with 6 bases separating them. Germline CDR1 MDHEN, CDR2 SYDVKM. The CDR3 length is 14 residues. The CDR3 DNA is TGTGCCAGCAGTTTATTGCGGGGCACAGATACGCAGTATTTT. It codes for CASSLLRGTDTQYF.

CDR3 in amino acids: CSARGASYNSPLHF. In DNA form, the CDR3 reads TGCAGTGCTAGGGGTGCCTCCTATAATTCACCCCTCCACTTT. The chain recombines TRBV20-1 with TRBJ1-6; D not resolved. The CDR3 length is 14 residues. Germline-derived CDR1 and CDR2 are DFQATT and SNEGSKA (reference sequence). The V end lost 3 bases, the J end lost 0 bases, and 6 bases lay between the germline ends.

This rearrangement joins TRBV18 to TRBJ2-7, with a weak D call TRBD2 (5 bases). The germline gives CDR1 KGHSH, CDR2 LQKENI. Trimming removed 5 bases at V and 2 bases at J, with 16 bases between. The CDR3 totals 15 residues. In DNA form, the CDR3 reads TGTGCCAGCTCAGAGAGAAAAGACGGGGCCTACGAGCAGTACTTC. Amino acid sequence: CASSERKDGAYEQYF.

The chain combines TRBV28 with TRBJ1-1; possibly TRBD1 for D (6 bases). Germline V lookup: CDR1 MDHEN, CDR2 SYDVKM. V was trimmed by 5 bases and J by 0 bases, leaving 13 bases between them. The CDR3 spans 15 residues. The CDR3 DNA reads TGTGCCAGCAGTCTTCAGACAGGAATGAACACTGAAGCTTTCTTT. Amino acids: CASSLQTGMNTEAFF. Combining the CDR3 with reference TRBV28 and TRBJ1-1 gives the whole variable domain DVKVTQSSRYLVKRTGEKVFLECVQDMDHENMFWYRQDPGLGLRLIYFSYDVKMKEKGDIPEGYSVSREKKERFSLILESASTNQTSMYLCASSLQTGMNTEAFFGQGTRLTVV.

This clonotype was seen more than once but under ten times. This chain links TRBV20-1 with TRBJ2-5, with D unclear. Trimming left V 3 bases short and J 5 bases short, with 4 bases between. The CDR3 totals 10 residues. CDR1 is DFQATT and CDR2 is SNEGSKA in the germline V gene (reference sequence). DNA for the CDR3: TGCAGTGCTAGTTTGGAGACCCAGTACTTC. Its protein product is CSASLETQYF.

The genes are TRBV7-9 and TRBJ2-2; D is perhaps TRBD1 (6 bases). The germline CDR1 and CDR2 sequences are SEHNR and FQNEAQ (reference sequence). V lost 0 bases, J lost 7 bases, and 12 bases lay in between. The CDR3 totals 15 residues. CDR3 protein: CASSLALQGGGELFF. CDR3 DNA: TGTGCCAGCAGCTTAGCGCTACAGGGCGGCGGGGAGCTGTTTTTT. Drawing the rest from reference TRBV7-9 and TRBJ2-2, the complete variable domain is DTGVSQNPRHKITKRGQNVTFRCDPISEHNRLYWYRQTLGQGPEFLTYFQNEAQLEKSRLLSDRFSAERPKGSFSTLEIQRTEQGDSAMYLCASSLALQGGGELFFGEGSRLTVL.

This clonotype appeared a few times. V and J are TRBV20-1 and TRBJ2-5, with 10 bases fitting TRBD2. V lost 0 bases, J lost 4 bases, and 5 bases stayed unmatched. Looked up from germline, CDR1 is DFQATT and CDR2 is SNEGSKA (reference sequence). The CDR3 loop spans 15 amino acids. The chain's CDR3 is CSAREVAGGRETQYF. The CDR3 bases are TGCAGTGCTAGAGAGGTAGCGGGAGGCCGAGAGACCCAGTACTTC.

This clonotype was found a few times. The V gene is TRBV7-3, the J gene TRBJ2-2, with D uncertain. CDR1 and CDR2 (germline): SGHTA, FQGTGA. The CDR3 covers 15 residues. V was trimmed by 4 bases and J by 3 bases, leaving 12 bases between them. In DNA form, the CDR3 reads TGTGCCAGCAGCTACGGCGAGTCAGACACCGGGGAGCTGTTTTTT. It yields the protein CASSYGESDTGELFF.

The J gene is TRBJ2-3, the V gene TRBV7-2, with TRBD2 matching over 10 bases. V shed 4 bases and J 2 bases; nucleotides not matched to a gene: 9. The CDR3 is 17 residues long. The V gene's germline CDR1 is SGHTA and CDR2 FQGNSA. The CDR3 loop reads CASSYWASGSFTDTQYF. DNA of the CDR3: TGTGCCAGCAGCTATTGGGCTAGCGGGAGTTTCACAGATACGCAGTATTTT.

This clonotype was detected only a few times. The chain is built from TRBV5-1 and TRBJ2-7, with 9 nucleotides matching TRBD1. There are 15 residues in the CDR3. CDR1 is SGHRS, CDR2 YFSETQ, per germline. V trimming: 2 bases; J trimming: 6 bases; junction bases outside the gene matches: 9. CDR3 amino acids: CASSFLGDRGSEQYF. CDR3 bases: TGCGCCAGCAGCTTCTTAGGTGACAGGGGGAGCGAGCAGTACTTC.

This clonotype was detected only a few times. The rearrangement links TRBV6-5 to TRBJ2-3; TRBD1 matches at 8 bases. The CDR3 has 18 amino acids. Germline V CDR1 and CDR2: MNHEY, SVGAGI. V was pared by 2 bases and J by 4 bases, with 14 bases of the junction left unmatched. CDR3 amino acids: CASSYQMTGARSSDTQYF. In DNA form, the CDR3 reads TGTGCCAGCAGTTACCAGATGACAGGGGCGAGAAGTTCAGATACGCAGTATTTT.

This clonotype has more than one count but fewer than ten. V gene TRBV4-2 combines with J gene TRBJ1-4; D is possibly TRBD1 (5 bases). The length of the CDR3 is 15 residues. V was cut by 2 bases and J by 6 bases, with 13 bases left in between. CDR1 is LGHNA, CDR2 YNFKEQ, per germline. CDR3 sequence: CASSQPGRSDEKLFF. CDR3 nucleotide sequence: TGTGCCAGCAGCCAACCGGGACGGTCGGATGAAAAACTGTTTTTT.

The chain uses TRBV9 and TRBJ2-1; unclear D gene. The CDR3 contains 14 residues. V dropped 0 bases and J dropped 8 bases, with 12 bases sitting between them. The germline V gene encodes CDR1 SGDLS and CDR2 YYNGEE. CDR3 sequence (DNA): TGTGCCAGCAGCGTAGACGTGTCTTCGCATGAGCAGTTCTTC. Amino acid sequence: CASSVDVSSHEQFF.

Only a few counts were recorded for this clonotype. The chain uses TRBV7-2 and TRBJ2-1; TRBD2 matches at 10 bases. Germline trimming cut 2 bases from V and 7 bases from J; bases unmatched to any gene: 8. The germline V gene encodes CDR1 SGHTA and CDR2 FQGNSA. This CDR3 has 16 amino acids. The CDR3 sequence is CASSLRRASGSNEQFF. Written as DNA, the CDR3 is TGTGCCAGCAGCTTAAGGCGAGCTAGCGGGAGTAATGAGCAGTTCTTC. Full variable domain (missing parts from reference TRBV7-2 and TRBJ2-1): GAGVSQSPSNKVTEKGKDVELRCDPISGHTALYWYRQSLGQGLEFLIYFQGNSAPDKSGLPSDRFSAERTGGSVSTLTIQRTQQEDSAVYLCASSLRRASGSNEQFFGPGTRLTVL.

This clonotype was observed a few times. The rearrangement links TRBV12-3 or TRBV12-4 to TRBJ2-3; weak D call: TRBD1 (6 bases). Trimming removed 4 bases at V and 5 bases at J, with 16 bases between. This CDR3 comprises 15 residues. The CDR3 DNA reads TGTGCCAGCAGTTCAGGATGCACAGGGCAAGATACGCAGTATTTT. Its translation is CASSSGCTGQDTQYF.

The CDR3, as DNA: TGTGCCAGCAGCCAATTAGGACTAGCGGGAAACAATGAGCAGTTCTTC. Amino acids: CASSQLGLAGNNEQFF. This chain links TRBV14 with TRBJ2-1, with 12 bases identical to TRBD2. Germline trimming cut 2 bases from V and 5 bases from J; bases unmatched to any gene: 4. Germline loops: CDR1 SGHDN, CDR2 FVKESK. The CDR3 spans 16 residues.